Sequencing of this T cell receptor beta chain was carried out in a study of early T cells in non-severe SARS-CoV-2 infection. Looking at the study overall: Sequencing targeted bulk RNA from unsorted whole blood, leaving chains unpaired.

The library protocol tagged individual cDNA molecules with unique molecular identifiers. TCRdb reprocessed the 5' RACE reads via MiXCR and lists one record per CDR3 protein. The sample has 95,000 to 100,000 distinct CDR3 sequences, roughly an eighth seen once. The germline gives CDR1 LNHDA, CDR2 SQIVND (reference sequence). The CDR3 runs to 15 residues. The V gene lost 11 bases and the J gene lost 2 bases, with 19 bases spanning the gap. Study findings and constraints: VDJdb matching favored anti-spike CD8 responses, missing private and CD4 specificities.

This clonotype was counted between two and nine times. What it binds is unknown. The V gene is TRBV19, the J gene TRBJ2-1; possible D gene TRBD2, 7 bases. Source material: whole blood. The clonotype was recovered from an adult who was a healthcare worker with PCR-confirmed SARS-CoV-2 infection or an uninfected control (not recorded which). The CDR3 here is CACGKGGAAYNEQFF. CDR3 coding DNA: TGTGCCTGTGGAAAGGGGGGGGCAGCCTACAATGAGCAGTTCTTC.